These 19 T cell receptor beta chains share one sample of origin, sequenced in a study of blood T cell repertoires in COVID-19 (dated by TCRdb to about 2020). The library came from the immunoSEQ multiplex PCR assay. The table comes from immuneACCESS by way of TCRdb, which keeps in-frame sequences with V and J called. Part of the clones is missing from these tables; in studies checked, under half for an unresolved V gene and the rest for unknown reasons. The sample data list almost 400,000 clones, and roughly 90% of these were observed just once. Clones ranked in the top ten supply more than 0.9% of the sample. Sequenced input: PBMCs or T cells enriched from blood (not recorded which). The receptors derive from a woman aged 25 to 39 with acute COVID-19.

J is TRBJ1-2 and V is TRBV4-3; TRBD1 matches 7 bases. CDR3 length: 19 residues. The J segment lost 2 bases and the V segment lost 2 bases, leaving 17 bases of the junction unmatched. Looked up from germline, CDR1 is LGHNA and CDR2 is YSLEER. CDR3 bases: TGCGCCAGCAGCCAATTCCCCGGGACAGATTCTTCCTGGAACTATGGCTACACCTTC. Protein product: CASSQFPGTDSSWNYGYTF.

Details on this clone: Other nucleotide sequences in the sample specify the same CDR3. The chain uses TRBV24-1 and TRBJ1-2, with D tentatively TRBD1 (6 bases). The CDR3 runs 13 residues. Germline assignment: CDR1 KGHDR and CDR2 SFDVKD. V was shortened by 3 bases and J by 2 bases, with 6 bases between the two germline ends. CDR3 in DNA: TGTGCCACCAGTGATACAGGGAACTATGGCTACACCTTC. Its translation is CATSDTGNYGYTF.

This chain connects TRBV19 to TRBJ2-1, with 12 bases lining up with TRBD2. V was clipped by 3 bases and J by 1 base; unmatched bases: 7. Germline CDR1 and CDR2: LNHDA and SQIVND (reference sequence). This CDR3 is built from 18 residues. The CDR3 DNA follows: TGTGCCAGTAGTATCTCTAGCGGGGGGGCCACGTCCTACAATGAGCAGTTCTTC. Its protein product is CASSISSGGATSYNEQFF. Looking up the rest from reference TRBV19 and TRBJ2-1 gives the full variable domain: DGGITQSPKYLFRKEGQNVTLSCEQNLNHDAMYWYRQDPGQGLRLIYYSQIVNDFQKGDIAEGYSVSREKKESFPLTVTSAQKNPTAFYLCASSISSGGATSYNEQFFGPGTRLTVL.

As regards this clone: In the same sample, other DNA sequences code for this CDR3. This chain connects TRBV24-1 to TRBJ2-1; D is possibly TRBD2 (6 bases). The V end lost 3 bases, the J end lost 0 bases, and 8 bases lay between the germline ends. The CDR3 is made up of 15 amino acids. Germline lookup yields CDR1 KGHDR and CDR2 SFDVKD. CDR3 bases: TGTGCCACCAGTGATGGAGGGTTCTCCTACAATGAGCAGTTCTTC. Residues: CATSDGGFSYNEQFF.

The chain has TRBV30 and TRBJ1-1; D not certain. The CDR3 contains 13 residues. CDR1 and CDR2 from the germline V gene are GTSNPN and SVGIG (reference sequence). The germline V and J ends were trimmed by 2 bases and 4 bases, with 11 bases remaining between them. The CDR3, as DNA: TGTGCCTGGAGTAGGCAGGAGGGCACTGAAGCTTTCTTT. This sequence encodes CAWSRQEGTEAFF.

The gene calls are TRBV4-2 and TRBJ1-2; the match to TRBD1 covers 7 bases. Germline CDR1 reads LGHNA; CDR2 reads YNFKEQ. The J segment lost 4 bases and the V segment lost 4 bases, leaving 15 bases of the junction unmatched. The CDR3 loop spans 17 amino acids. CDR3 bases: TGTGCCAGCAGCCGAAAGGGGACCGGGGACAGTCTCTATGGCTACACCTTC. Residues: CASSRKGTGDSLYGYTF.

The chain has TRBV7-3 and TRBJ1-1; D is unclear. The CDR3 loop spans 13 amino acids. The germline V gene encodes CDR1 SGHTA and CDR2 FQGTGA. Trimming stripped 5 bases from V and 10 bases from J, with 17 bases between. The CDR3 DNA reads TGTGCCAGCAGCCCACAAGGATTCGGACTAGCTTTCTTT. Translated: CASSPQGFGLAFF. Filled out from reference TRBV7-3 and TRBJ1-1, the complete variable domain reads GAGVSQTPSNKVTEKGKYVELRCDPISGHTALYWYRQSLGQGPEFLIYFQGTGAADDSGLPNDRFFAVRPEGSVSTLKIQRTERGDSAVYLCASSPQGFGLAFFGQGTRLTVV.

The chain links TRBV24-1 to TRBJ2-7; D perhaps matches TRBD1 (5 bases). Trimming removed 4 bases at V and 0 bases at J, with 12 bases between. CDR1 is KGHDR, CDR2 SFDVKD, per germline. The CDR3 loop spans 15 amino acids. CDR3: CATSDARQGSYEQYF. The CDR3 DNA follows: TGTGCCACCAGTGACGCTCGGCAGGGCTCCTACGAGCAGTACTTC.

The chain carries TRBV7-9 and TRBJ1-3, with 8 bases fitting TRBD1. J lost 0 bases, V lost 5 bases, and 12 bases had no gene match. The CDR3 sequence is 18 residues long. In germline, CDR1 is SEHNR, CDR2 FQNEAQ (reference sequence). DNA for the CDR3: TGTGCCAGCAGCCAGGACAGGGAAACTGTGAGCTCTGGAAACACCATATATTTT. Translating it yields CASSQDRETVSSGNTIYF. Filled out from reference TRBV7-9 and TRBJ1-3, the complete variable domain reads DTGVSQNPRHKITKRGQNVTFRCDPISEHNRLYWYRQTLGQGPEFLTYFQNEAQLEKSRLLSDRFSAERPKGSFSTLEIQRTEQGDSAMYLCASSQDRETVSSGNTIYFGEGSWLTVV.

Details on this clone: The sample carries other DNA sequences with the same CDR3. This rearrangement joins TRBV12-3 or TRBV12-4 to TRBJ2-2; TRBD2 is a possible D gene (5 bases). The CDR3 has 12 amino acids. The V end lost 5 bases, the J end lost 5 bases, and 6 bases lay between the germline ends. The CDR3 nucleotides read TGTGCCAGCAGTCGCGGGACCGGGGAGCTGTTTTTT. Amino acids: CASSRGTGELFF.

This sequence joins TRBV5-1 and TRBJ2-3; 7 bases are a match to TRBD1. Germline V lookup: CDR1 SGHRS, CDR2 YFSETQ. This CDR3 is built from 16 residues. V shed 0 bases and J 0 bases; nucleotides not matched to a gene: 4. The CDR3 nucleotides are TGCGCCAGCAGCTTGGAGGGGGCGTCTAGCACAGATACGCAGTATTTT. Its protein is CASSLEGASSTDTQYF.

This clone was picked up a small number of times. V is TRBV4-1 and J is TRBJ2-1; possibly TRBD1 for D (6 bases). The V and J ends lost 5 bases and 9 bases respectively, with 20 bases between them. This CDR3 contains 15 residues. Germline lookup yields CDR1 MGHRA and CDR2 YSYEKL. The CDR3 reads CASSILWGTRGEQFF. The CDR3 DNA is TGCGCCAGCAGCATCCTTTGGGGGACCAGGGGTGAGCAGTTCTTC.

The rearrangement links TRBV7-2 to TRBJ1-2; D is possibly TRBD1 (6 bases). Germline CDR1 and CDR2: SGHTA and FQGNSA. V lost 0 bases and J 7 bases, leaving 18 bases between the germline ends. The length of the CDR3 is 16 residues. The DNA for the CDR3 is TGTGCCAGCAGCTTAGCGCTTGGGGGCGCAGGGTCTGGCTACACCTTC. Amino acids: CASSLALGGAGSGYTF. The full variable domain, with the rest looked up from reference TRBV7-2 and TRBJ1-2, is GAGVSQSPSNKVTEKGKDVELRCDPISGHTALYWYRQSLGQGLEFLIYFQGNSAPDKSGLPSDRFSAERTGGSVSTLTIQRTQQEDSAVYLCASSLALGGAGSGYTFGSGTRLTVV.

This clone was observed a single time. The gene calls are TRBV7-2 and TRBJ2-7; D ambiguous. This CDR3 comprises 14 residues. The V end lost 5 bases, the J end lost 3 bases, and 14 bases lay between the germline ends. Germline CDR1 reads SGHTA; CDR2 reads FQGNSA. The CDR3 region has the DNA TGTGCCAGCAGCCACTCCCCCCGCCTCTACGAGCAGTACTTC. This gives the protein CASSHSPRLYEQYF.

This chain uses TRBV5-5 with TRBJ2-2; 8 bases agree with TRBD1. The CDR3 loop spans 17 amino acids. Losses at the gene ends were 2 bases for V and 6 bases for J; bases not matched to a gene: 12. From germline, CDR1 is SGHKS and CDR2 YYEKEE (reference sequence). CDR3 sequence reads: CASSFPGGGGLPGELFF. Here the CDR3 DNA reads TGTGCCAGCAGCTTCCCAGGGGGCGGAGGACTTCCCGGGGAGCTGTTTTTT.

The chain recombines TRBV5-1 with TRBJ1-6; 9 nucleotides align to TRBD1. The CDR3 loop spans 16 amino acids. Losses at the gene ends were 4 bases for V and 10 bases for J; bases not matched to a gene: 12. Germline V gene sequence: CDR1 SGHRS, CDR2 YFSETQ. The CDR3 DNA follows: TGCGCCAGCAGCCCCACCTCCGGGACAGGGCTGTCACCCCTCCACTTT. It translates to CASSPTSGTGLSPLHF.

The chain links TRBV11-2 to TRBJ2-1; D unresolved. This CDR3 region has 11 residues. CDR1 and CDR2 from the germline V gene are SGHAT and FQNNGV. V was cut by 3 bases and J by 9 bases, with 6 bases left in between. CDR3 in amino acids: CASSFGTEQFF. The CDR3 region has the DNA TGTGCCAGCAGCTTCGGTACTGAGCAGTTCTTC. The variable domain in full, with the rest retrieved from reference TRBV11-2 and TRBJ2-1, is EAGVAQSPRYKIIEKRQSVAFWCNPISGHATLYWYQQILGQGPKLLIQFQNNGVVDDSQLPKDRFSAERLKGVDSTLKIQPAKLEDSAVYLCASSFGTEQFFGPGTRLTVL.

The gene calls are TRBV19 and TRBJ2-7; 8 nucleotides line up with TRBD1. V dropped 5 bases and J dropped 5; count of bases not matched to a gene: 11. This CDR3 is built from 15 residues. Per germline, CDR1 LNHDA and CDR2 SQIVND (reference sequence). CDR3 DNA: TGTGCCAGTAGTCGCCGACGGACAGGGTTTAACGAGCAGTACTTC. Translated: CASSRRRTGFNEQYF.

The chain is built from TRBV5-1 and TRBJ1-2, with D tentatively TRBD1 (6 bases). The V gene's germline CDR1 is SGHRS and CDR2 YFSETQ. This CDR3 is built from 15 residues. Trimming took off 1 base at V and 4 bases at J, with 14 bases between the two ends. As DNA, the CDR3 is TGCGCCAGCAGCTTGATAGGGGGGGTCAGCTATGGCTACACCTTC. This sequence encodes CASSLIGGVSYGYTF.